The present T cell receptor (beta chain) was sequenced within a study of blood T cells in healthy people across ages. Whole-study findings and limits: Donors of long life had a larger count of naive CD4+ cells and greater diversity than aged donors.

To note about this clonotype: The antigen remains undetermined.

A second roughly 6 to 11 cycle PCR used barcoded and J-beta primers. TCRdb reanalysed the 5' RACE reads using MiXCR and keeps one entry per CDR3 protein. The table records about 780,000 distinct CDR3 sequences, about 47% of them present only once. V was trimmed by 5 bases and J by 3 bases, leaving 14 bases between them. The CDR3 runs 15 residues. Germline CDR1 reads SGHTA; CDR2 reads FQGTGA. The chain is built from TRBV7-3 and TRBJ2-1; D might be TRBD1 (7 bases). This TCR came from a man at least 80 years old in good health. Sequencing was carried out using blood. CDR3 nucleotides: TGTGCCAGCAGCCCGGGGGACAGTTACTACAATGAGCAGTTCTTC. Translating gives CASSPGDSYYNEQFF.